The clone carrying this T cell receptor beta chain was observed once. Its target is not known. This CDR3 has 19 amino acids. Germline V gives CDR1 LGHDT, CDR2 YNNKEL (reference sequence). V lost 5 bases and J lost 5; bases outside the gene matches: 16. These data come from a study of blood T cells in healthy people across ages. Study-wide findings and caveats: While age rose, TCR beta diversity per million T cells dropped in a roughly linear way. PBMCs went unsorted, and a conclusive naive versus antigen-experienced comparison was therefore prevented.

For the second PCR, which ran for roughly 7 to 11 cycles, a sample-barcoded 5' primer and a J-beta primer mix were used. Carrying 12 random nucleotides, a template-switch adaptor labeled each individual cDNA molecule. TCRdb re-analysed the 5' RACE reads in MiXCR, keeping a single row per CDR3 protein. The sample yields around 1,900,000 distinct CDR3 sequences, roughly two fifths seen once. The source material was blood. The rearrangement links TRBV3-1 to TRBJ2-1; 12 bases are a match to TRBD2. The sequence was collected from a human donor in good health. The CDR3 bases are TGTGCCAGCAGCTCAACTAGCGGGGGGCCCCTGATACCAAACAATGAGCAGTTCTTC. Translation: CASSSTSGGPLIPNNEQFF.